The rows below give T cell receptor beta chains drawn from one sample of a study of chemoradiotherapy in HPV16-positive cancers. Clones were read by immunoSEQ multiplex PCR, and TCRdb kept only the in-frame ones, dropping some. The sample includes some 940 clones, approximately 89% of them seen just once. Sample: tumor tissue, taken from a patient who underwent chemoradiotherapy. The source is a human donor with HPV-associated anogenital cancer. Both conserved end residues are part of each CDR3.

V gene	J gene	CDR3 protein
TRBV10-2	TRBJ2-7	CASSEIRLAYEQYF
TRBV28	TRBJ2-7	CASITRGAYEQYF
TRBV7-2	TRBJ2-1	CASSSQGLAYEQFF
TRBV18	TRBJ2-1	CASSLPLRRYNEQFF
TRBV28	TRBJ2-3	CASSLAVDTSTDTQYF
TRBV2	TRBJ2-2	CASSGRGFGELFF
TRBV6-5	TRBJ2-5	CASSGLAGGQETQYF
TRBV7-9	TRBJ2-2	CASSLGRAGELFF
TRBV5-1	TRBJ2-5	CASSAGVRETQYF
TRBV7-9	TRBJ2-2	CASSPQGFDGELFF
TRBV6-5	TRBJ2-1	CASSSGLANNEQFF
TRBV7-9	TRBJ1-3	CASSLSGAGNTIYF
TRBV2	TRBJ2-3	CASSGQGPDTQYF
TRBV28	TRBJ2-5	CASSLGGYMSTRQETQYF
TRBV23-1	TRBJ1-5	CASSENQASNQPQHF
TRBV7-3	TRBJ2-3	CASSSVTGGTDTQYF
TRBV7-2	TRBJ2-2	CASSVTATNTGELFF
TRBV10-1	TRBJ2-6	CASSLPGRSHKVGF
TRBV21-1	TRBJ2-1	CASSTNRGYNEQFF
TRBV19	TRBJ2-5	CASSIGQGRQETQYF
TRBV28	TRBJ1-3	CASSEEGVTGEGNTIYF
TRBV5-4	TRBJ2-6	CASSRRGNSGANVLTF
TRBV27	TRBJ1-5	CASWAGTGSVQPQHF
TRBV7-8	TRBJ1-2	CASSWGQGSGGYTF
TRBV10-3	TRBJ2-1	CAIKGASGRGSSYNEQFF
TRBV5-1	TRBJ1-1	CASSFAGDTEAFF
TRBV23-1	TRBJ2-5	CASRPGALAPQETQYF
TRBV5-1	TRBJ1-4	CASHSGGLGEKLFF
TRBV18	TRBJ1-5	CASSHQPGQGGSNQPQHF
TRBV19	TRBJ2-1	CASSIAGGTWGQNEQFF
TRBV7-3	TRBJ2-1	CASSLNGGGGSYNEQFF
TRBV10-1	TRBJ1-1	CASSESILTEAFF
TRBV21-1	TRBJ1-5	CASSVRDQPQHF
TRBV5-4	TRBJ2-3	CASSFKASYTDTQYF
TRBV4-2	TRBJ1-2	CASSQDVAVYGYTF
TRBV7-9	TRBJ1-2	CASSPTRDRGGYGYTF
TRBV19	TRBJ1-1	CASSANTEAFF
TRBV9	TRBJ1-2	CASSTDLTANYGYTF
TRBV9	TRBJ2-1	CASSFTSKPAPGNEQFF
TRBV15	TRBJ1-4	CATSSEVLATNEKLFF
TRBV10-1	TRBJ2-7	CASSGGQTGYEQYF
TRBV29-1	TRBJ1-2	CSVETPNYGYTF
TRBV10-3	TRBJ2-1	CAISEPTSGRANEQFF
TRBV5-1	TRBJ2-5	CASSLSGTQETQYF
TRBV2	TRBJ1-4	CASTPRDRSEKLFF
TRBV5-4	TRBJ2-7	CASSLPSENSQRHF
TRBV5-1	TRBJ2-3	CASSLVSRGTDTQYF
TRBV19	TRBJ2-7	CASSIDLSADEQYF
TRBV29-1	TRBJ2-7	CSVAPSTGGEQYF
TRBV10-3	TRBJ2-1	CAISDTGLAFNEQFF
TRBV11-2	TRBJ2-1	CASSPRLDIPFF
TRBV5-6	TRBJ1-3	CASSRWVRGNTIYF
TRBV19	TRBJ2-7	CASSIRAAALNEQYF
TRBV19	TRBJ1-3	CASRPDLSSGNTIYF
TRBV30	TRBJ1-1	CAWNFGTWAFF
TRBV29-1	TRBJ2-5	CSVATAQETQYF
TRBV7-3	TRBJ2-3	CASSLALGGADTQYF
TRBV28	TRBJ1-2	CASSPHRGRLYGYTF
TRBV2	TRBJ2-7	CASSETSGRYEQYF
TRBV9	TRBJ1-2	CASSVEGGPYTF